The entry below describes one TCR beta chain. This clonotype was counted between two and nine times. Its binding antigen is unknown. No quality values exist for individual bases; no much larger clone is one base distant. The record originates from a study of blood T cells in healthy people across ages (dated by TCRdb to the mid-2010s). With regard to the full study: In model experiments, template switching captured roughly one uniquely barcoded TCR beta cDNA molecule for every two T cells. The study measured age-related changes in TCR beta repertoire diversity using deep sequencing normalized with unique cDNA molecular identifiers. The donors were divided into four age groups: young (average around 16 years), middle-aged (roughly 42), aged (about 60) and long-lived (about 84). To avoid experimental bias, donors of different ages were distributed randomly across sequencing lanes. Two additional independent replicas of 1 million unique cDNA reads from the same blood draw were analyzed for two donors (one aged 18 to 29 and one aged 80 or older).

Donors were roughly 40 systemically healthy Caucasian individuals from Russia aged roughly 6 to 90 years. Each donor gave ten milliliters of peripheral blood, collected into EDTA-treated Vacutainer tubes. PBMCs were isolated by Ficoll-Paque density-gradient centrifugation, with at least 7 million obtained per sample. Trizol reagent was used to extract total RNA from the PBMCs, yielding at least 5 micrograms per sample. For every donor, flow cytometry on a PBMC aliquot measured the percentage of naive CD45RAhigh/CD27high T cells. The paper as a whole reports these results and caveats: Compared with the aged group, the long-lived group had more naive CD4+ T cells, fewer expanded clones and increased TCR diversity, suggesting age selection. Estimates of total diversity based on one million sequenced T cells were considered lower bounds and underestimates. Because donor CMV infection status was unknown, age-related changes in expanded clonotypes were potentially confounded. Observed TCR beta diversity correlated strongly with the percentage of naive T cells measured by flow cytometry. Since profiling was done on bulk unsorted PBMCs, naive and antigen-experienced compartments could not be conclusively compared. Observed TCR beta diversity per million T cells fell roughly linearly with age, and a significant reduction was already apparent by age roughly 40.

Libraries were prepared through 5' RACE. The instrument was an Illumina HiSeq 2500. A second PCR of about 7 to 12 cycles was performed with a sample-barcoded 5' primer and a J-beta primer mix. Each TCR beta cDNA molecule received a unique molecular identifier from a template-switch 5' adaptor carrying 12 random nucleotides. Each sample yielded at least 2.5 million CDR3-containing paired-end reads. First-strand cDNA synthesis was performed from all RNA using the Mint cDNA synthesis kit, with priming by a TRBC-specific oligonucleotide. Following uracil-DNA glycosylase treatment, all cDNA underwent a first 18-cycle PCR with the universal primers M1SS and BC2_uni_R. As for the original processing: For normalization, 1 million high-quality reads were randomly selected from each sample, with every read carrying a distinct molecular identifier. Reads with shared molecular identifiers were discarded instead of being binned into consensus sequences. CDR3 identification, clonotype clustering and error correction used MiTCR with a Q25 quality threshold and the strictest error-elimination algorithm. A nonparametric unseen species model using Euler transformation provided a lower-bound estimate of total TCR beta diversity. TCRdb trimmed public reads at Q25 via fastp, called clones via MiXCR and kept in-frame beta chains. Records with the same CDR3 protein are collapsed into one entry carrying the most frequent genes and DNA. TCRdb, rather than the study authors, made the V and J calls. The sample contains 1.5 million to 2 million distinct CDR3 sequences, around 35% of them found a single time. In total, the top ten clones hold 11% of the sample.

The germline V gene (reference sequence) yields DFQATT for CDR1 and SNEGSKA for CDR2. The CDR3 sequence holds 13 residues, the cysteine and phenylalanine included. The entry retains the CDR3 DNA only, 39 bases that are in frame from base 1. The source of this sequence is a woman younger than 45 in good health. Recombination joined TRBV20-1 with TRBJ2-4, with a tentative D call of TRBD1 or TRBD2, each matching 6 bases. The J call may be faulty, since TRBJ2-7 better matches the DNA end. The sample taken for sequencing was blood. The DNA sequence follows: TGCAGTGCTAGGGAGGGGGTGTGGAACGAGCAGTACTTC. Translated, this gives CSAREGVWNEQYF.